Listed below are T cell receptor beta chains from one sample, sequenced in a study of CD8 T cells in ankylosing spondylitis. One entry per CDR3 protein, called by TCRdb with MiXCR from the 5' RACE reads. The repertoire holds around 770,000 distinct CDR3 sequences, with roughly 20% as singletons. Sequencing was carried out using blood, either unsorted or a sorted T cell fraction (not recorded which). Source of these receptors: a male donor with ankylosing spondylitis. CDR3s include the opening cysteine and the closing phenylalanine or tryptophan. D genes are given only for firm matches. Size is stated for part of the rows, as once, few or many counts, or as a class when the clone is expanded.

J,size,D,V,DNA,CDR3
TRBJ2-1,many,TRBD1,TRBV11-2,TGTGCCAGCAGCTTAGTTAGTTGGGGGACAGGGCGGACCTACAATGAGCAGTTCTTC,CASSLVSWGTGRTYNEQFF
TRBJ2-2,-,-,TRBV5-5,TGTGCCAGCAGCACGAGGGGGGGGAACACCGGGGAGCTGTTTTTT,CASSTRGGNTGELFF
TRBJ2-3,few,-,TRBV4-3,TGCGCCAGCAGCCAAGATCGGCTGGGCCACGGCACAGATACGCAGTATTTT,CASSQDRLGHGTDTQYF
TRBJ1-1,many,TRBD1,TRBV6-5,TGTGCCAGCAGTTCCTGGGACAGGGTGAACACTGAAGCTTTCTTT,CASSSWDRVNTEAFF
TRBJ2-3,many,-,TRBV7-9,TGTGCCAGCAGCTTAGCGTTCTCGGCGGGTTTTAAGTATACGCAGTATTTT,CASSLAFSAGFKYTQYF
TRBJ2-5,-,-,TRBV6-5,TGTGCCAGCAGTTACACAGGGTTACAAGAGACCCAGTACTTC,CASSYTGLQETQYF
TRBJ2-3,-,-,TRBV9,TGTGCCAGCAGCGTAGGTCAGGGGTTCACAGATACGCAGTATTTT,CASSVGQGFTDTQYF
TRBJ1-6,few,TRBD1,TRBV20-1,TGCAGTGCTAGAGGGGACAGTGCCTATAATTCACCCCTCCACTTT,CSARGDSAYNSPLHF
TRBJ1-2,few,-,TRBV7-2,TGTGCCAGCAGCTCAGGGACGGAGTATGGCTACACCTTC,CASSSGTEYGYTF
TRBJ1-5,many,-,TRBV7-3,TGTGCCAGCAGCTACTCTCCGGGTCAGCCCCAGCATTTT,CASSYSPGQPQHF
TRBJ2-2,few,-,TRBV18,TGTGCCAGCTCTCCCAGAAAGCGGACAAAGAACACCGGGGAGCTGTTTTTT,CASSPRKRTKNTGELFF
TRBJ1-1,few,-,TRBV15,TGTGCCACCAGCAGAGCTAAGCCCTCTGTGGGTTTCTTT,CATSRAKPSVGFF
TRBJ1-1,many,TRBD1,TRBV27,TGTGCCAGCAGTTCAGGGGGGATGAACACTGAAGCTTTCTTT,CASSSGGMNTEAFF
TRBJ2-2,few,-,TRBV5-1,TGCGCCAGCAGAACGGGACGCACGAACACCGGGGAGCTGTTTTTT,CASRTGRTNTGELFF
TRBJ2-1,-,TRBD2,TRBV12-3/TRBV12-4,TGTGCCAGCAGTTCCAGACTAGCGGGGGTGGGTGAGCAGTTCTTC,CASSSRLAGVGEQFF
TRBJ1-2,few,-,TRBV29-1,TGCAGCGTTGTGTTGGGGGGCGGCTATGGCTACACCTTC,CSVVLGGGYGYTF
TRBJ2-3,-,TRBD2,TRBV9,TGTGCCAGCAGCGTCCAAGGACTAGTGTCGACAGATACGCAGTATTTT,CASSVQGLVSTDTQYF
TRBJ1-5,few,TRBD1,TRBV6-2/TRBV6-3,TGTGCCAGCAGTTACCGAGGACAGGGAGTAAGGCCCCAGCATTTT,CASSYRGQGVRPQHF
TRBJ2-1,many,TRBD2,TRBV12-3/TRBV12-4,TGTGCCAGCAGTCCGACCGGGGGGGGGGTGGCCTGGAATGAGCAGTTCTTC,CASSPTGGGVAWNEQFF
TRBJ2-7,-,-,TRBV7-2,TGTGCCAGCAGCGCCCGGACAGAGATAGGTATCGTCTACGAGCAGTACTTC,CASSARTEIGIVYEQYF
TRBJ2-2,-,-,TRBV12-3/TRBV12-4,TGTGCCAGCAGTCCTTCAGGGATATGGAATTTGGGGGAGCTGTTTTTT,CASSPSGIWNLGELFF
TRBJ1-4,few,-,TRBV7-2,TGTGCCAGCAGCGGGTCTTGGGGTGAAAAACTGTTTTTT,CASSGSWGEKLFF
TRBJ1-5,few,TRBD1,TRBV20-1,TGCAGTGCTATGGTGGGACAGGGGAGCAATCAGCCCCAGCATTTT,CSAMVGQGSNQPQHF
TRBJ2-7,few,-,TRBV12-3/TRBV12-4,TGTGCCAGCAGCTCCGACTTGATGCCTTACGAGCAGTACTTC,CASSSDLMPYEQYF
TRBJ2-1,-,-,TRBV11-2,TGTGCCAGCAGCTTAGAGGATAGCGGACCTTACAATGAGCAGTTCTTC,CASSLEDSGPYNEQFF
TRBJ2-1,few,TRBD1,TRBV4-3,TGCGCCAGCAGCCAAGAAGGGACAGGGTACGCAAATGAGCAGTTCTTC,CASSQEGTGYANEQFF
TRBJ2-1,-,-,TRBV2,TGTGCCAGCAGTGAGGTGAGCTCCTACAATGAGCAGTTCTTC,CASSEVSSYNEQFF
TRBJ2-3,few,-,TRBV7-9,TGTGCCGCTGAAAGGGGTATTAGCACAGATACGCAGTATTTT,CAAERGISTDTQYF
TRBJ2-7,few,-,TRBV5-1,TGCGCCAGCAGCCAGCTCGGGCCCTACGAGCAGTACTTC,CASSQLGPYEQYF
TRBJ1-2,few,-,TRBV27,TGTGCCAGCAGTGCACAGGACGAGGACTATGGCTACACCTTC,CASSAQDEDYGYTF
TRBJ2-2,few,-,TRBV24-1,TGTGCCACCAGTGATTGGGGGGTCGAGGGATCAGGCACCGGGGAGCTGTTTTTT,CATSDWGVEGSGTGELFF
TRBJ2-7,few,-,TRBV5-8,TGTGCCAGCAGTTTCCGACTAAAATACCCCTACGAGCAGTGCTTC,CASSFRLKYPYEQCF
TRBJ2-1,-,TRBD2,TRBV7-9,TGTGCCAGCAGCTTCCCTCATAGCGGGGGGGCAGGTGAGCAGTTCTTC,CASSFPHSGGAGEQFF
TRBJ2-1,-,TRBD2,TRBV5-5,TGTGCCAGCAGCATTCTAGCGGGAGCTGATGAGCAGTTCTTC,CASSILAGADEQFF
TRBJ2-7,few,TRBD2,TRBV11-3,TGTGCCAGCAGCCCAAATACCGGGACTAGGGGTGGGGAGCAGTACTTC,CASSPNTGTRGGEQYF
TRBJ1-2,-,-,TRBV29-1,TGCAGCGTTGAAAAGGCCAGAAACTATGGCTACACCTTC,CSVEKARNYGYTF
TRBJ2-7,few,-,TRBV6-5,TGTGCCAGCAGTTACTCGGATGGGGCGGAAAACTCCTACGAGCAGTACTTC,CASSYSDGAENSYEQYF
TRBJ1-1,few,-,TRBV6-5,TGTGCCAGCAGTTACTCCTCCCTCAGCACTGAAGCTTTCTTT,CASSYSSLSTEAFF
TRBJ2-3,-,-,TRBV5-1,TGCGCCAGCAGCTTACCGGGGAATACGCAGTATTTT,CASSLPGNTQYF
TRBJ2-7,-,TRBD2,TRBV5-4,TGTGCCAGCAGCTCCGCTAGCGGGAAACACGAGCAGTACTTC,CASSSASGKHEQYF
TRBJ2-3,-,-,TRBV29-1,TGCAGCGTTGAGAAAACCGGGGGCGATACGCAGTATTTT,CSVEKTGGDTQYF
TRBJ2-7,many,TRBD2,TRBV4-1,TGCGCCAGCAGCCAAGATTTCACTAGCGGGAGGTACGAGCAGTACTTC,CASSQDFTSGRYEQYF
TRBJ2-1,few,TRBD2,TRBV2,TGTGCCAGCAGTCCCATACTAGCGGGAGGCCACAATGAGCAGTTCTTC,CASSPILAGGHNEQFF